The 15 T cell receptor beta chains reported below all come from one sample, sequenced in a study of post-analysis software for immune sequencing data. Study findings and constraints: TRBV5-6, TRBV5-1 and TRBV20-1 were among roughly 5 TRBV segments more frequent in patients than controls.

Unique molecular identifiers were carried by the TCR beta cDNA libraries. A single record per CDR3 protein comes from TCRdb applying MiXCR to the PCR reads. There are about 400,000 distinct CDR3 sequences in the sample; less than 40% occur only once, and 13% lies in the top ten. No cognate antigen is known for these TCRs. The sequencing sample was made of blood. The receptor source for this set is a girl under 18 with multiple sclerosis.

On this clonotype itself: A read error may account for a junction end that differs from germline. This chain joins TRBV7-8 and TRBJ1-4; 7 bases fit TRBD1. Germline lookup yields CDR1 SGHVS and CDR2 FQNEAQ. CDR3 length: 16 amino acids. CDR3 protein: CASSAGTVTTNGKLFF. CDR3 coding DNA: TGTGCCAGCAGCGCAGGGACAGTGACAACTAATGGAAAACTGTTTTTT. The full variable domain, completed using reference TRBV7-8 and TRBJ1-4, is GAGVSQSPRYKVAKRGQDVALRCDPISGHVSLFWYQQALGQGPEFLTYFQNEAQLDKSGLPSDRFFAERPEGSVSTLKIQRTQQEDSAVYLCASSAGTVTTNGKLFFGSGTQLSVL.

This sequence joins TRBV4-1 and TRBJ2-7; D possibly corresponds to TRBD1 (6 bases). The V end lost 6 bases, the J end lost 2 bases, and 17 bases lay between the germline ends. CDR3 size: 15 residues. In germline, CDR1 is MGHRA, CDR2 YSYEKL. The CDR3 is CASSLDSLVPYEQYF. Written as DNA, the CDR3 is TGCGCCAGCAGTCTGGACAGCTTAGTACCCTACGAGCAGTACTTC.

This clonotype was recorded a few times. The chain uses TRBV7-6 and TRBJ2-7; D assignment may be TRBD1 or TRBD2 (5 bases each). V lost 5 bases and J 0 bases, leaving 11 bases between the germline ends. Germline-derived CDR1 and CDR2 are SGHVS and FNYEAQ. The CDR3 runs to 14 residues. The CDR3 loop reads CASSPHGASYEQYF. CDR3 nucleotide sequence: TGTGCCAGCAGCCCCCACGGGGCCTCCTACGAGCAGTACTTC.

This chain links TRBV7-3 with TRBJ2-3, with TRBD2 identical over 8 bases. The CDR3 covers 16 residues. Germline V gene sequence: CDR1 SGHTA, CDR2 FQGTGA. The V and J ends lost 1 base and 0 bases, in that order; junction bases with no gene match: 3. The CDR3 sequence is CASSLMPGGSTDTQYF. The CDR3 DNA follows: TGTGCCAGCAGCTTAATGCCGGGGGGGAGCACAGATACGCAGTATTTT.

The J gene is TRBJ1-2, the V gene TRBV6-2 or TRBV6-3, with TRBD1 matching 10 bases. Germline V gives CDR1 MNHEY, CDR2 SVGEGT. This CDR3 is 14 amino acids long. The ends lost 8 bases at V and 6 bases at J; junction bases unmatched: 9. Here the CDR3 reads CASSGTGTGDGYTF. The DNA of the CDR3 is TGTGCCAGCTCGGGGACCGGGACAGGGGATGGCTACACCTTC.

V usage is TRBV12-3 or TRBV12-4 and J usage is TRBJ1-5; tentative D call: TRBD1 (6 bases). Between the trimmed V and J ends, which lost 3 bases and 0 bases, there was a span of 9 bases. This CDR3 is 15 amino acids long. DNA for the CDR3: TGTGCCAGCAGTTTGGACAGACTTAGCAATCAGCCCCAGCATTTT. Translated: CASSLDRLSNQPQHF.

This rearrangement joins TRBV10-3 to TRBJ2-2; TRBD1 matches 7 bases. With 4 bases clipped from V and 3 bases from J, the junction kept 8 bases outside the gene matches. The CDR3 has 16 residues. Per germline, CDR1 ENHRY and CDR2 SYGVKD. DNA for the CDR3: TGTGCCATCAGTGGCTTGGGACAGCCAGACACCGGGGAGCTGTTTTTT. It is translated as CAISGLGQPDTGELFF.

This clonotype came up a few times. The J gene is TRBJ2-1, the V gene TRBV12-3 or TRBV12-4; perhaps TRBD2 as D (6 bases). The V and J ends lost 6 bases and 5 bases respectively, with 17 bases between them. The CDR3 length is 15 residues. The CDR3: CASSWDGDFHNEQFF. Here the CDR3 DNA reads TGTGCCAGCAGCTGGGACGGGGACTTCCACAATGAGCAGTTCTTC.

The count of this clonotype is one. The DNA of the CDR3 is TGCGCCAGCAGTTTATCCGGGACAACTAACTATGGCTACACCTTC. It is translated as CASSLSGTTNYGYTF. The chain uses TRBV5-1 and TRBJ1-2; D possibly corresponds to TRBD1 (6 bases). The CDR3 has 15 amino acids. Germline values: CDR1 SGHRS, CDR2 YFSETQ. Trimming removed 5 bases from V and 0 bases from J, with 14 bases in between.

This chain links TRBV7-9 with TRBJ2-3, with D unclear. Trimming left V 4 bases short and J 1 base short, with 9 bases between. Germline values: CDR1 SEHNR, CDR2 FQNEAQ (reference sequence). CDR3 size: 14 residues. Written as DNA, the CDR3 is TGTGCCAGCAGCTCGGTTTCGGGCACAGATACGCAGTATTTT. Its protein is CASSSVSGTDTQYF. The variable domain in full, completed from reference TRBV7-9 and TRBJ2-3, reads DTGVSQNPRHKITKRGQNVTFRCDPISEHNRLYWYRQTLGQGPEFLTYFQNEAQLEKSRLLSDRFSAERPKGSFSTLEIQRTEQGDSAMYLCASSSVSGTDTQYFGPGTRLTVL.

The J gene is TRBJ2-4, the V gene TRBV4-1; tentative D call: TRBD2 (7 bases). Germline loops: CDR1 MGHRA, CDR2 YSYEKL. Trimming shortened V by 3 bases and J by 0 bases, and 18 bases separated the two germline ends. This CDR3 spans 18 amino acids. The CDR3 loop is CASSQPLGGVLAKNIQYF. DNA of the CDR3: TGCGCCAGCAGCCAGCCCTTAGGGGGGGTGCTAGCCAAAAACATTCAGTACTTC.

This clonotype was observed a few times. This chain links TRBV18 with TRBJ2-5, with TRBD2 as a possible D gene (6 bases). Looked up from germline, CDR1 is KGHSH and CDR2 is LQKENI. The CDR3 extends over 14 amino acids. With 0 bases removed from V and 4 bases from J, the gap between germline ends came to 9 bases. The CDR3 nucleotides read TGTGCCAGCTCACCACCGATGACTAGAGAGACCCAGTACTTC. Its protein product is CASSPPMTRETQYF.

This chain connects TRBV20-1 to TRBJ2-7; possible D gene TRBD1, 8 bases. CDR3 length: 14 amino acids. V was pared by 6 bases and J by 4 bases, with 19 bases between. Germline-derived CDR1 and CDR2 are DFQATT and SNEGSKA (reference sequence). The CDR3 protein is CSAVQGGVGYEQYF. The DNA of the CDR3 is TGCAGTGCGGTACAGGGGGGGGTGGGATACGAGCAGTACTTC.

The chain carries TRBV2 and TRBJ2-7, with 7 positions matching TRBD1. The CDR3 is made up of 17 amino acids. Germline CDR1 reads SNHLY; CDR2 reads FYNNEI. J lost 4 bases, V lost 0 bases, and 12 bases had no gene match. As DNA, the CDR3 is TGTGCCAGCAGTGAAGCCCTCGGACAGGCAAAGGCTTACGAGCAGTACTTC. It is translated as CASSEALGQAKAYEQYF.

This clonotype was counted a few times. The gene calls are TRBV30 and TRBJ2-5; 7 bases map to TRBD2. The CDR3 length is 13 residues. Germline lookup yields CDR1 GTSNPN and CDR2 SVGIG (reference sequence). After removal of 6 bases from V and 7 bases from J, the junction contained 11 bases not matched to a gene. The CDR3 DNA sequence: TGTGCCTGTTCGGGGAGGGTCCCAGGGACCCAGTACTTC. Residues: CACSGRVPGTQYF.